These 11 T cell receptor beta chains share one sample of origin, sequenced in a study of radiotherapy plus CTLA-4 blockade in lung cancer. This table comes from immunoSEQ multiplex PCR, and its TCRdb copy is limited to in-frame clones, with some not included. In the table there are 75,000 to 100,000 clones, 88% of which are singletons. Specimen: peripheral blood, collected from a patient treated with radiotherapy plus ipilimumab. These receptors were taken from a human donor with non-small cell lung cancer that progressed on radiotherapy plus ipilimumab.

The chain couples TRBV30 to TRBJ2-7, with 9 bases that match TRBD1. The CDR3 is 14 amino acids. The germline V gene encodes CDR1 GTSNPN and CDR2 SVGIG (reference sequence). V trimming: 1 base; J trimming: 3 bases; junction bases outside the gene matches: 4. Here the CDR3 reads CAWSGTGVIYEQYF. The CDR3 nucleotides are TGTGCCTGGAGTGGGACAGGGGTTATCTACGAGCAGTACTTC.

The J gene is TRBJ2-5, the V gene TRBV6-5, with D uncertain. The CDR3 is 15 amino acids. Germline loops: CDR1 MNHEY, CDR2 SVGAGI. The V end was cut by 6 bases, the J end by 9 bases, with 23 bases between. CDR3 nucleotide sequence: TGTGCCAGCAGCACCCCTGGATTAGCCGAGAAGGCCCAGTACTTC. It specifies CASSTPGLAEKAQYF.

The genes are TRBV20-1 and TRBJ1-2, with TRBD1 as a possible D gene (5 bases). In germline, CDR1 is DFQATT, CDR2 SNEGSKA (reference sequence). With 6 bases removed from V and 4 bases from J, the gap between germline ends came to 9 bases. This CDR3 contains 11 residues. This CDR3 is CSADSPYGYTF. CDR3 DNA sequence: TGCAGTGCAGACAGCCCCTATGGCTACACCTTC.

The chain links TRBV5-1 to TRBJ1-1, with D uncertain. Germline V gives CDR1 SGHRS, CDR2 YFSETQ. The CDR3 is 15 residues long. V was shortened by 4 bases and J by 5 bases, with 18 bases between the two germline ends. CDR3 in DNA: TGCGCCAGCAGCCCCAGTTTGGGGTCTCGGACTGAAGCTTTCTTT. Its protein is CASSPSLGSRTEAFF.

The gene calls are TRBV19 and TRBJ2-1; a possible D gene is TRBD1 (6 bases). Trimming shortened V by 8 bases and J by 0 bases, and 14 bases separated the two germline ends. The CDR3 contains 15 residues. Germline assignment: CDR1 LNHDA and CDR2 SQIVND (reference sequence). CDR3 sequence reads: CASQKADSSYNEQFF. Written as DNA, the CDR3 is TGTGCCAGTCAAAAGGCGGACAGCTCCTACAATGAGCAGTTCTTC.

In DNA form, the CDR3 reads TGTGCCAGCGAATCAGGGCAAATCAATCAGCCCCAGCATTTT. It translates to CASESGQINQPQHF. V and J are TRBV6-1 and TRBJ1-5; D perhaps matches TRBD1 (5 bases). V was shortened by 8 bases and J by 3 bases, with 14 bases between the two germline ends. Germline loops: CDR1 MNHNS, CDR2 SASEGT. This CDR3 spans 14 amino acids.

This chain links TRBV6-1 with TRBJ2-3, with a tentative D call TRBD1 (5 bases). V lost 2 bases and J lost 4, with 7 bases in between. CDR1 and CDR2 (germline): MNHNS, SASEGT. CDR3 length: 13 amino acids. CDR3 coding DNA: TGTGCCAGCAGTGAACAGGGTCCAGATACGCAGTATTTT. It codes for CASSEQGPDTQYF.

This chain links TRBV19 with TRBJ1-2, with D perhaps TRBD1 (5 bases). The CDR3 has 18 amino acids. V was pared by 7 bases and J by 2 bases, with 26 bases between. Germline V gives CDR1 LNHDA, CDR2 SQIVND (reference sequence). CDR3 sequence reads: CASTKNGPFRDGNYGYTF. In DNA form, the CDR3 reads TGTGCCAGTACTAAAAATGGCCCATTCCGGGACGGAAACTATGGCTACACCTTC. The full variable domain, rest sourced from reference TRBV19 and TRBJ1-2, is DGGITQSPKYLFRKEGQNVTLSCEQNLNHDAMYWYRQDPGQGLRLIYYSQIVNDFQKGDIAEGYSVSREKKESFPLTVTSAQKNPTAFYLCASTKNGPFRDGNYGYTFGSGTRLTVV.

The chain is built from TRBV11-2 and TRBJ2-1; D gene ambiguous. This CDR3 has 16 residues. V lost 6 bases to trimming and J lost 6 bases, with 21 bases between them. Germline V gene data show CDR1 as SGHAT and CDR2 as FQNNGV. The CDR3 coding sequence is TGTGCCAGCAGTCCGAGTTTCGGACGAGTTGTCAATGAGCAGTTCTTC. Its translation is CASSPSFGRVVNEQFF.

The rearrangement links TRBV28 to TRBJ1-4; 11 bases fit TRBD1. V was pared by 4 bases and J by 8 bases, with 6 bases of the junction left unmatched. There are 15 residues in the CDR3. CDR1 and CDR2 (germline): MDHEN, SYDVKM. The CDR3 sequence is CASSSLDRGREKLFF. In nucleotides, the CDR3 is TGTGCCAGCAGTTCGTTGGACAGGGGGCGCGAAAAACTGTTTTTT.

V usage is TRBV2 and J usage is TRBJ2-6, with 8 positions matching TRBD1. V lost 6 bases and J lost 0; bases outside the gene matches: 13. Germline values: CDR1 SNHLY, CDR2 FYNNEI. CDR3 length: 19 amino acids. CDR3 residues: CASSLTRDRTFSGANVLTF. CDR3 DNA: TGTGCCAGCAGCCTGACCCGGGACAGGACATTCTCTGGGGCCAACGTCCTGACTTTC.